This T cell receptor beta chain was captured in a study of shared clonotypes between healthy human individuals. CD8 cells regarded as naive lacked CD45RO, were positively chosen for CCR7, and omitted terminally differentiated effector memory CD45RA+ cells. The data were produced by immunoSEQ multiplex PCR, yet TCRdb's version contains in-frame clones alone and is incomplete. The sample consists of hundreds of thousands of clones, about 96% of them appearing once. Germline CDR1 and CDR2: WNHNN and SYGVQD (reference sequence). CDR3 length: 15 residues. Germline trimming cut 3 bases from V and 7 bases from J; bases unmatched to any gene: 9. As to this clone: Its antigen remains unidentified.

Regarding the study as a whole: The study's rarefaction showed incomplete sorted-subset sequencing despite large depth.

The TCR comes from a man aged 30 to 45 in good health. The V and J genes are TRBV10-1 and TRBJ2-1; the match to TRBD1 covers 7 bases. The sequencing sample was made of naive CD8+ T cells sorted from blood. CDR3 DNA sequence: TGCGCCAGCAGTGACGGACAGGAATTAGGGAATGAGCAGTTCTTC. This translates into CASSDGQELGNEQFF.